The TCR beta chain described here comes from a study of lymphopenia after photon versus proton radiotherapy. Study conclusions and caveats: After lymphocyte nadir, photon-treated repertoires showed oligoclonal expansion, especially CD8+ Temra. Proton therapy kept repertoires fairly stable, unlike photons, which gained effector/memory cells.

As for this clone: Its antigen remains unknown.

Germline assignment: CDR1 KGHSH and CDR2 LQKENI. V gave up 3 bases and J gave up 1 base, with 16 bases separating them. The CDR3 has 16 residues. Profiled with immunoSEQ multiplex PCR; TCRdb holds only in-frame clones, not every one. The data hold 68,000 or so clones, with roughly 93% observed a single time. The rearrangement links TRBV18 to TRBJ2-7, with D hard to call. The receptor was derived from a woman between 65 and 79 years old with pancreatic cancer. The material sequenced was peripheral blood, taken from a patient treated with photon-based radiotherapy. DNA of the CDR3: TGTGCCAGCTCACCTGTCCGCCGGTTGAATTCCTACGAGCAGTACTTC. Protein product: CASSPVRRLNSYEQYF.